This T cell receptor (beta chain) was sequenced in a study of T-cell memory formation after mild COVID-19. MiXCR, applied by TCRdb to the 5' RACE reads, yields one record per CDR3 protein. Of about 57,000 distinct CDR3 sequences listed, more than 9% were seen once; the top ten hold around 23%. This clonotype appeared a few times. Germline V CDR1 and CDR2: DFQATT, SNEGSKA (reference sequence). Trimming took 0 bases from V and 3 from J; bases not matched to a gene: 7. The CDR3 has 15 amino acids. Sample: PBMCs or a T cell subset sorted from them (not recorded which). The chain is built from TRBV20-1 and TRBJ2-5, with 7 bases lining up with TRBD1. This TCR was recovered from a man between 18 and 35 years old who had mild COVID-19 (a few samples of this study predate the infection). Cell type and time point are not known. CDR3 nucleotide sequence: TGCAGTGCTAGAGATAGGAAGGGGGCGAAAGAGACCCAGTACTTC. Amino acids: CSARDRKGAKETQYF.